Listed below are T cell receptor beta chains from one sample, sequenced in a study of blood T cell repertoires in COVID-19. Data came from immunoSEQ multiplex PCR; TCRdb stores just in-frame clones and leaves some out. The sample lists 70,000 to 80,000 clones, 86% occurring once. Source material: peripheral blood. The receptors come from a man at least 80 years old in a cohort sampled during active COVID-19. CDR3s include the opening cysteine and the closing phenylalanine or tryptophan. D genes are given only for firm matches. Clone size, where shown, is once, few, many, or a class for clones that have expanded.

clone_size	d_call	v_call	j_call	cdr3_aa	cdr3_nt
.	TRBD2	TRBV18	TRBJ2-7	CASSPGLAGAPEQYF	TGTGCCAGCTCACCCGGACTAGCGGGGGCCCCGGAGCAGTACTTC
.	TRBD1	TRBV6-6	TRBJ1-2	CASDRGYGYGYTF	TGTGCCAGCGACAGGGGGTATGGCTATGGCTACACCTTC
.	.	TRBV9	TRBJ2-1	CASSPLRLGNEQFF	TGTGCCAGCAGCCCTCTCCGTCTAGGCAATGAGCAGTTCTTC
.	TRBD2	TRBV7-6	TRBJ2-5	CASSPGLAGGWGETQYF	TGTGCCAGCAGCCCCGGACTAGCGGGGGGATGGGGAGAGACCCAGTACTTC
.	.	TRBV7-9	TRBJ2-1	CASSLGRGGYNEQFF	TGTGCCAGCAGCTTAGGAAGGGGGGGCTACAATGAGCAGTTCTTC
once	TRBD1	TRBV6-4	TRBJ2-2	CASSASDRAYSGELFF	TGTGCCAGCAGTGCTTCGGACAGGGCTTATTCCGGGGAGCTGTTTTTT
.	.	TRBV9	TRBJ1-1	CASSVDWGGEAFF	TGTGCCAGCAGCGTAGATTGGGGCGGTGAAGCTTTCTTT
.	TRBD1	TRBV7-2	TRBJ1-6	CASSPKQGQDSSYNSPLHF	TGTGCCAGCAGCCCGAAACAGGGACAGGACAGCTCCTATAATTCACCCCTCCACTTT
.	.	TRBV10-1	TRBJ1-4	CASSDRVGAQATNEKLFF	TGCGCCAGCAGTGACCGGGTGGGGGCGCAGGCCACTAATGAAAAACTGTTTTTT
.	.	TRBV2	TRBJ2-7	CASTSQVGRTYEQYF	TGTGCCAGCACTTCCCAGGTGGGCCGTACCTACGAGCAGTACTTC
.	.	TRBV6-2/TRBV6-3	TRBJ2-5	CASSYSGVGETQYF	TGTGCCAGCAGTTACTCCGGGGTGGGAGAGACCCAGTACTTC